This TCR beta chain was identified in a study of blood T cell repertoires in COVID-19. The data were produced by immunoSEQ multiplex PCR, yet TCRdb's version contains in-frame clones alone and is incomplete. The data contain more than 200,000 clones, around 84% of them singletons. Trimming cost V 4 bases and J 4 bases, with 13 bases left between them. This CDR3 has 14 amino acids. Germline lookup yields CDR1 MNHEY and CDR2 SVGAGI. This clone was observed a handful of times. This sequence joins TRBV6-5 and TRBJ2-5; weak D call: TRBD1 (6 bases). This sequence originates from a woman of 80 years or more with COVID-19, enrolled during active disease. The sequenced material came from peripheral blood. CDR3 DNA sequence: TGTGCCAGCAGTTCCTGGACAGTTCCAGAGACCCAGTACTTC. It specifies CASSSWTVPETQYF.